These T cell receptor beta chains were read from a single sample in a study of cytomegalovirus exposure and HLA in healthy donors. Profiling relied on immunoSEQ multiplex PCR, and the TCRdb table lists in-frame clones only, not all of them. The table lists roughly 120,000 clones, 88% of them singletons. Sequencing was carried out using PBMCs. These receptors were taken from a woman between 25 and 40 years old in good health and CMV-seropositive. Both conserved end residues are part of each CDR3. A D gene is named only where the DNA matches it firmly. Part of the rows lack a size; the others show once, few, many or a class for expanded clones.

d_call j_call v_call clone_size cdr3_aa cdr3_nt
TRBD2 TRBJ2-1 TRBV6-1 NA CASSEASGGYNEQFF TGTGCCAGCAGTGAAGCTAGCGGGGGGTACAATGAGCAGTTCTTC
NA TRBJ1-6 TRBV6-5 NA CASSYFHEGSNSPLHF TGTGCCAGCAGTTACTTCCACGAGGGCAGTAATTCACCCCTCCACTTT
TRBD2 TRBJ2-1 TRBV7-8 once CASSSTSGAQFF TGTGCCAGCAGCTCGACTAGCGGGGCCCAGTTCTTC
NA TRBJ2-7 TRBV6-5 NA CASSYSVTVYEQYF TGTGCCAGCAGTTACTCGGTTACAGTCTACGAGCAGTACTTC
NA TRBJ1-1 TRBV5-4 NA CASSTRGKNTEAFF TGTGCCAGCAGCACCAGGGGTAAGAACACTGAAGCTTTCTTT
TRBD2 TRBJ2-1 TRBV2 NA CASSEGLAGGSNEQFF TGTGCCAGCAGTGAAGGACTAGCGGGAGGGTCGAATGAGCAGTTCTTC
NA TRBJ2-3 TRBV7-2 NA CASSSLESPSTDTQYF TGTGCCAGCAGCTCACTAGAATCCCCTAGCACAGATACGCAGTATTTT
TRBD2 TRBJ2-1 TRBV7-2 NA CASSLASGSQQFF TGTGCCAGCAGCTTAGCTAGCGGGAGTCAGCAGTTCTTC
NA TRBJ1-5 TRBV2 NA CASRAIQGSNQPQHF TGTGCCAGCAGGGCGATTCAGGGGAGCAATCAGCCCCAGCATTTT
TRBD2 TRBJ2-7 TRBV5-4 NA CASSLAGAGGAYEQYF TGTGCCAGCAGCTTGGCCGGAGCGGGGGGGGCCTACGAGCAGTACTTC
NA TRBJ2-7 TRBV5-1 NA CASSSGQTPGDF TGCGCCAGCAGCTCGGGACAGACTCCGGGGGACTTC
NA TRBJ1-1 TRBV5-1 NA CASKGQGNTEAFF TGCGCCAGCAAGGGCCAGGGGAACACTGAAGCTTTCTTT
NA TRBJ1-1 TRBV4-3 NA CASSQDRDTYWKAFF TGCGCCAGCAGCCAAGATAGGGACACTTACTGGAAAGCTTTCTTT
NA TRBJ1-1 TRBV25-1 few CASSEWGQNTEAFF TGTGCCAGCAGTGAATGGGGGCAGAACACTGAAGCTTTCTTT
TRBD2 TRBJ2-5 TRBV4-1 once CASSQGSGGQETQYF TGCGCCAGCAGCCAAGGTAGCGGGGGACAAGAGACCCAGTACTTC
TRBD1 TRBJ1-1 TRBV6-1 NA CASSDFGQGVTEAFF TGTGCCAGCAGTGATTTCGGACAGGGTGTCACTGAAGCTTTCTTT
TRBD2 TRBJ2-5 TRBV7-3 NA CASSLSAGGRETQYF TGTGCCAGCAGCTTAAGTGCGGGGGGGCGAGAGACCCAGTACTTC
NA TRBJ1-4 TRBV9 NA CASSEVGIEGEKLFF TGTGCCAGCAGCGAGGTTGGGATCGAGGGTGAAAAACTGTTTTTT
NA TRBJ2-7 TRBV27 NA CASSSVHARSSYEQYF TGTGCCAGCAGTTCCGTCCATGCGCGGAGCTCCTACGAGCAGTACTTC
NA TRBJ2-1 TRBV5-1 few CASARGYNEQFF TGCGCCAGCGCGCGGGGTTACAATGAGCAGTTCTTC
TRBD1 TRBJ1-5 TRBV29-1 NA CSVGTGVNQPQHF TGCAGCGTGGGGACAGGGGTAAATCAGCCCCAGCATTTT
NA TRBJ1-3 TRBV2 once CASREDSNSGNTIYF TGTGCCAGCAGGGAAGACAGTAACTCTGGAAACACCATATATTTT
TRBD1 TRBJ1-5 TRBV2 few CASTSGQGRQPQHF TGTGCCAGCACGAGTGGACAGGGGAGGCAGCCCCAGCATTTT
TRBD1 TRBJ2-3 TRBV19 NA CASSMDRGRIDTQYF TGTGCCAGTAGTATGGACAGGGGGAGGATAGATACGCAGTATTTT
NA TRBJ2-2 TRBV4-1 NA CASSHTEGELFF TGCGCCAGCAGCCATACAGAAGGGGAGCTGTTTTTT
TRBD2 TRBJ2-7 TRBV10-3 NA CAISILAGGPYEQYF TGTGCCATCAGTATCTTAGCGGGAGGCCCCTACGAGCAGTACTTC
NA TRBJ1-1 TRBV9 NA CASSVSGSYRAPSGPAFF TGTGCCAGCAGCGTATCAGGGTCATATCGGGCTCCCTCAGGTCCGGCTTTCTTT
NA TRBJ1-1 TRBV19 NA CASSISFTANTEAFF TGTGCCAGTAGTATCTCTTTCACAGCGAACACTGAAGCTTTCTTT
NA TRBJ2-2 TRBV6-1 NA CASRAGRENTGELFF TGTGCCAGCAGAGCAGGCCGGGAGAACACCGGGGAGCTGTTTTTT
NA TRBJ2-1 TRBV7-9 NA CASSLVVSPGQFF TGTGCCAGCAGCTTAGTCGTGTCGCCGGGGCAGTTCTTC
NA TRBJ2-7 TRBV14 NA CASSHLNSYEQYF TGTGCCAGCAGCCACCTAAACTCCTACGAGCAGTACTTC
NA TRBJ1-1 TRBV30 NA CACRRSGVNTEAFF TGTGCCTGCCGGAGGTCTGGGGTGAACACTGAAGCTTTCTTT
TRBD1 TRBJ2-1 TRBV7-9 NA CASSSIPGQGANEQFF TGTGCCAGCAGCTCTATTCCGGGACAGGGGGCGAATGAGCAGTTCTTC
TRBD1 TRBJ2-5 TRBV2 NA CASDRDRETQYF TGTGCCAGCGATAGGGACAGGGAGACCCAGTACTTC
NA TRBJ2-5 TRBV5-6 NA CASSFRDWQETQYF TGTGCCAGCAGCTTCCGGGACTGGCAAGAGACCCAGTACTTC
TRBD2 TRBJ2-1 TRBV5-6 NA CASSRRLAGGGYEQFF TGTGCCAGCAGCCGAAGACTAGCGGGGGGTGGATATGAGCAGTTCTTC
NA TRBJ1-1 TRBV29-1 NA CSVEVRQRTEAFF TGCAGCGTTGAAGTAAGACAGAGGACTGAAGCTTTCTTT
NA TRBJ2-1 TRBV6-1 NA CASRRGQTEQFF TGTGCCAGCAGGCGGGGACAGACTGAGCAGTTCTTC
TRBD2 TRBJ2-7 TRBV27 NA CASSPSGSYEQYF TGTGCCAGCAGTCCTAGCGGAAGCTACGAGCAGTACTTC
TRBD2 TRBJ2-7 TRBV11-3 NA CASSLDGLAGREQYF TGTGCCAGCAGCTTAGATGGACTAGCGGGGCGGGAGCAGTACTTC
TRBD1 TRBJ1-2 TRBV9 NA CASSAPGTGVSGYTF TGTGCCAGCAGCGCACCCGGGACAGGGGTGAGTGGCTACACCTTC
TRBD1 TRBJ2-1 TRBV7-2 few CAAGPGQPYNEQFF TGTGCCGCGGGTCCGGGACAGCCTTACAATGAGCAGTTCTTC
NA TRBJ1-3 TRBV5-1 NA CASSLVGSRGGNTIYF TGCGCCAGCAGCTTAGTCGGATCAAGAGGTGGAAACACCATATATTTT
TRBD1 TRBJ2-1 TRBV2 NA CASSQGQGAFDEQFF TGTGCCAGCAGTCAAGGACAGGGGGCCTTCGATGAGCAGTTCTTC
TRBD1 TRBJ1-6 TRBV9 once CASGDRGPPLHF TGTGCCAGCGGTGACAGGGGCCCACCCCTCCACTTT
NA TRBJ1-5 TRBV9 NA CASSVDSHSNQPQHF TGTGCCAGCAGCGTAGACAGTCATAGCAATCAGCCCCAGCATTTT
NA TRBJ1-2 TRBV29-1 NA CSVGAPGYTF TGCAGCGTTGGGGCACCTGGCTACACCTTC
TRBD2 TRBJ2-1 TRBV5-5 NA CASSPGGNRYNEQFF TGTGCCAGCAGCCCCGGGGGGAATCGGTACAATGAGCAGTTCTTC
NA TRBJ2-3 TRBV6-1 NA CASGEFHQDTQYF TGTGCCAGCGGTGAGTTTCATCAAGATACGCAGTATTTT
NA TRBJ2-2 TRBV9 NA CASSATGWDTGELFF TGTGCCAGCAGCGCGACAGGTTGGGACACCGGGGAGCTGTTTTTT
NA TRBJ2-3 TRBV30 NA CAWSEGATDTQYF TGTGCCTGGAGTGAAGGGGCCACAGATACGCAGTATTTT
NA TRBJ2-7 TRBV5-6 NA CASSFQGTYEQYF TGTGCCAGCAGCTTCCAGGGGACCTACGAGCAGTACTTC
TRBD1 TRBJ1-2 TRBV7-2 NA CASSSTPAGGSHGYTF TGTGCCAGCAGCTCAACTCCGGCAGGGGGCTCCCATGGCTACACCTTC
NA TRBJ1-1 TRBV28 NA CASPPAWAGFTEAFF TGTGCCAGCCCCCCCGCCTGGGCGGGTTTTACTGAAGCTTTCTTT
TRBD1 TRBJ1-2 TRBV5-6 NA CASSFSGQGAYGYTF TGTGCCAGCAGCTTCAGCGGACAGGGGGCCTATGGCTACACCTTC